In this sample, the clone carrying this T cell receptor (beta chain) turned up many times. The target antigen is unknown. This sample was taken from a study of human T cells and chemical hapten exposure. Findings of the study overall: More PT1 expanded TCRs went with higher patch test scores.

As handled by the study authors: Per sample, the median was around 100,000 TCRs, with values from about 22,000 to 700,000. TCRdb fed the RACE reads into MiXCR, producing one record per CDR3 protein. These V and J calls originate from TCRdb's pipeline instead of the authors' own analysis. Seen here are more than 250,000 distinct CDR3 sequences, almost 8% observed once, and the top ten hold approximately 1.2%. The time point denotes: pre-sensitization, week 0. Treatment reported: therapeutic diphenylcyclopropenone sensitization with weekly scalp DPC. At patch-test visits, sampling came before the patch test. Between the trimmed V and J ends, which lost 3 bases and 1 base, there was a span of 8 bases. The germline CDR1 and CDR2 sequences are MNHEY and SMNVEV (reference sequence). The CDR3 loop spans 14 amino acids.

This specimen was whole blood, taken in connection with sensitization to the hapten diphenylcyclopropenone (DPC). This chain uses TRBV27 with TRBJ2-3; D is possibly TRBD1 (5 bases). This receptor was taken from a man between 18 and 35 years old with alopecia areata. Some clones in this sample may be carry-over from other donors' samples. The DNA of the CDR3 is TGTGCCAGCAGTTTTTTAGGGGGCACAGATACGCAGTATTTT. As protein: CASSFLGGTDTQYF.